This TCR beta chain was sequenced for a study of CXCR3-negative and CXCR3-positive naive CD8 T cells. Germline V gene lookup returns CDR1 LGHDT and CDR2 YNNKEL (reference sequence). There are 21 residues in the CDR3. The libraries of TRB cDNA were constructed through 5' RACE using UMI labels. Each CDR3 protein gets one entry in TCRdb, which reprocessed the 5' RACE reads and gives no DNA. This table lists 100,000 to 150,000 distinct CDR3 sequences. The chain carries TRBV3-1 and TRBJ2-2; checking the TCRdb D call of TRBD2 is not possible without DNA. This sequence originates from a human donor in good health. Some clones in this sample may be carry-over from other donors' samples. Sample: naive CXCR3- CD8+ T cells from blood. The subset was: CD45RO-CCR7+CD27+CD95- naive CD8+ T cells lacking CXCR3 (TNR3-). The CDR3 loop is CASSQDQYGLAGADNTGELFF.